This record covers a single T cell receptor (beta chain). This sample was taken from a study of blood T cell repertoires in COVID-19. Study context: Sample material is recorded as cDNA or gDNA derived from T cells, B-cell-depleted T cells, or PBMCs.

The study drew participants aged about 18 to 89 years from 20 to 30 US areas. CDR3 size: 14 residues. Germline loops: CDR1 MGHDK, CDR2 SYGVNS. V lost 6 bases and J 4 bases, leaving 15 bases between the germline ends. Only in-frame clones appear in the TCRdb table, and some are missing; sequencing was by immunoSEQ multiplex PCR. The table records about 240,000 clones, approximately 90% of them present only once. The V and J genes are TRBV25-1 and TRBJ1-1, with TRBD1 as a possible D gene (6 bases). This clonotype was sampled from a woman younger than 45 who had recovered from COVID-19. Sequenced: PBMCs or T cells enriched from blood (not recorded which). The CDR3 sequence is CASRQQGSGTEAFF. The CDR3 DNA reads TGTGCCAGCAGACAACAGGGTTCGGGCACTGAAGCTTTCTTT.